One sample yielded the 21 T cell receptor beta chains listed below, sequenced in a study of T cells after yellow fever vaccination. MiXCR, run by TCRdb on the 5' RACE reads, gives a single entry per CDR3 protein. The repertoire holds approximately 600,000 distinct CDR3 sequences, with 9% to 15% as singletons. This sample comprised PBMCs, obtained on the day of the yellow fever booster vaccination. These receptors originate from a man aged 30 to 45 who received the YFV17D yellow fever vaccine.

The V gene is TRBV29-1, the J gene TRBJ2-1, with 14 positions matching TRBD2. The CDR3 loop spans 14 amino acids. The junction had 8 bases not matched to a gene; V was cut back by 6 bases and J by 10 bases. Per the germline V gene, CDR1 is SQVTM and CDR2 is ANQGSEA. CDR3 coding DNA: TGCAGCGTCGCGGGACTAGCGGGAGCTGGGGAGCAGTTCTTC. The encoded protein is CSVAGLAGAGEQFF.

This clonotype showed up just a few times. The CDR3 DNA reads TGTGCCAGCAGTCCCCCCGGGTCCTCCTCCTACGAGCAGTACTTC. This sequence encodes CASSPPGSSSYEQYF. The rearrangement joins TRBV6-2 or TRBV6-3 to TRBJ2-7; the D is unclear. Germline CDR1 MNHEY, CDR2 SVGEGT. V was clipped by 5 bases and J by 0 bases, with 14 bases between them. CDR3 length: 15 amino acids.

Comments on this clonotype: The junction shows a germline mismatch at one end, possibly a read error. This sequence joins TRBV2 and TRBJ2-3; D is perhaps TRBD1 (5 bases). Germline CDR1 reads SNHLY; CDR2 reads FYNNEI. This CDR3 region has 8 residues. CDR3 bases: TGTGCCAGCAACAGACAGAATTTT. Translation gives CASNRQNF. Using reference TRBV2 and TRBJ2-3 for the parts outside the CDR3, the full variable domain is EPEVTQTPSHQVTQMGQEVILRCVPISNHLYFYWYRQILGQKVEFLVSFYNNEISEKSEIFDDQFSVERPDGSNFTLKIRSTKLEDSAMYFCASNRQNFGPGTRLTVL.

V is TRBV30 and J is TRBJ1-5; tentative D call: TRBD1 (5 bases). Trimming shortened V by 2 bases and J by 5 bases, and 16 bases separated the two germline ends. CDR3 length: 15 amino acids. Germline values: CDR1 GTSNPN, CDR2 SVGIG (reference sequence). The CDR3 protein is CAWSHTGTLDQPQHF. The CDR3 DNA sequence: TGTGCCTGGAGTCATACCGGGACTTTAGATCAGCCCCAGCATTTT.

The V and J genes are TRBV20-1 and TRBJ1-4; D unclear. The CDR3 consists of 14 residues. Germline V gives CDR1 DFQATT, CDR2 SNEGSKA (reference sequence). V lost 1 base and J 5 bases, leaving 11 bases between the germline ends. CDR3 loop: CSARGRQKNEKLFF. The DNA of the CDR3 is TGCAGTGCTAGAGGAAGACAAAAAAATGAAAAACTGTTTTTT.

This clonotype was detected only a few times. The CDR3 here is CASGLVRGLANTGELFF. The CDR3 DNA reads TGTGCTAGTGGTTTGGTCCGTGGACTCGCGAACACCGGGGAGCTGTTTTTT. The chain couples TRBV12-5 to TRBJ2-2; a possible D gene is TRBD2 (5 bases). The germline V gene encodes CDR1 LGHNT and CDR2 FRNRAP. Trimming cost V 0 bases and J 0 bases, with 11 bases left between them. The CDR3 is made up of 17 amino acids.

The table lists this clonotype with a few counts. This chain links TRBV7-8 with TRBJ2-7, with D possibly matching TRBD2 (6 bases). CDR3 length equals 16 residues. Trimming pared 5 bases from V and 7 bases from J, leaving 24 bases between. Germline values: CDR1 SGHVS, CDR2 FQNEAQ. The CDR3: CASSPLRGRDLFEQYF. In DNA, the CDR3 is TGTGCCAGCAGCCCTTTGCGGGGCAGGGACTTGTTTGAGCAGTACTTC.

This clonotype occurred a few times. The chain employs TRBV7-8 and TRBJ1-6, with D perhaps TRBD1 (5 bases). V dropped 3 bases and J dropped 8 bases, with 11 bases sitting between them. In germline, CDR1 is SGHVS, CDR2 FQNEAQ. The CDR3 contains 14 residues. In nucleotides, the CDR3 is TGTGCCAGCAGCTTTGGGACGGAACATTCACCCCTCCACTTT. It codes for CASSFGTEHSPLHF. Together with reference TRBV7-8 and TRBJ1-6, the CDR3 gives the full variable domain: GAGVSQSPRYKVAKRGQDVALRCDPISGHVSLFWYQQALGQGPEFLTYFQNEAQLDKSGLPSDRFFAERPEGSVSTLKIQRTQQEDSAVYLCASSFGTEHSPLHFGNGTRLTVT.

This clonotype was seen a handful of times. The V call is TRBV18, the J call TRBJ2-1, with TRBD1 as a possible D gene (6 bases). Germline V CDR1 and CDR2: KGHSH, LQKENI. The CDR3 loop spans 16 amino acids. Trimming removed 2 bases at V and 6 bases at J, with 17 bases between. The CDR3 bases are TGTGCCAGCTCACCATTTAGGCCAGGGGTGAGCAATGAGCAGTTCTTC. Translation: CASSPFRPGVSNEQFF.

The chain recombines TRBV20-1 with TRBJ2-1, with D unclear. This CDR3 is built from 15 residues. V dropped 5 bases and J dropped 1 base, with 15 bases sitting between them. The germline V gene encodes CDR1 DFQATT and CDR2 SNEGSKA (reference sequence). CDR3 loop: CSAPSALGSYNEQFF. As DNA, the CDR3 is TGCAGTGCTCCGAGCGCGCTCGGGTCCTACAATGAGCAGTTCTTC.

The V call is TRBV29-1, the J call TRBJ2-1, with D unresolved. Deletions cut 5 bases from V and 0 bases from J, with 8 bases between. The CDR3 is made up of 13 amino acids. Germline-derived CDR1 and CDR2 are SQVTM and ANQGSEA. For the CDR3, the DNA is TGCAGCGTTCCACAAAGCTCCTACAATGAGCAGTTCTTC. Translated, it gives CSVPQSSYNEQFF.

The V gene is TRBV3-1, the J gene TRBJ2-1; maybe TRBD1 (7 bases). V was clipped by 1 base and J by 6 bases, with 10 bases between them. The CDR3 is 14 amino acids. Germline values: CDR1 LGHDT, CDR2 YNNKEL (reference sequence). As DNA, the CDR3 is TGTGCCAGCAGCCAAGGCCAGGGGGGCAATGAGCAGTTCTTC. It yields the protein CASSQGQGGNEQFF.

This clonotype has a handful of counts. The V call is TRBV6-4, the J call TRBJ2-7, with D hard to call. V lost 3 bases, J lost 4 bases, and 10 bases lay in between. CDR1 is MRHNA and CDR2 is SNTAGT in the germline V gene. The CDR3 length is 13 residues. The CDR3 region has the DNA TGTGCCAGCAGTGAGTCAGAACGGTACGAGCAGTACTTC. Residues: CASSESERYEQYF.

In its sample, this clonotype was seen a few times. The chain recombines TRBV6-2 or TRBV6-3 with TRBJ2-1; 7 nucleotides match TRBD2. The CDR3 has 15 residues. Germline assignment: CDR1 MNHEY and CDR2 SVGEGT. J was trimmed by 6 bases and V by 7 bases; bases with no gene match: 12. CDR3 region: CASTRLTGGRNEQFF. The CDR3 DNA sequence: TGTGCCAGCACCAGACTAACGGGAGGACGCAATGAGCAGTTCTTC.

The rearrangement links TRBV7-2 to TRBJ2-3; D not certain. The CDR3 is 15 residues long. Germline CDR1 and CDR2: SGHTA and FQGNSA. V was trimmed by 2 bases and J by 4 bases, leaving 13 bases between them. This chain's CDR3 is CASSLIGNGADTQYF. CDR3 coding DNA: TGTGCCAGCAGCTTAATAGGGAATGGCGCAGATACGCAGTATTTT.

This clonotype was seen more than once but under ten times. This rearrangement joins TRBV7-9 to TRBJ2-3; TRBD2 is a possible D gene (6 bases). The V end was cut by 5 bases, the J end by 2 bases, with 11 bases between. CDR1 and CDR2 (germline): SEHNR, FQNEAQ (reference sequence). The CDR3 is made up of 14 amino acids. The CDR3 region is CASSRSGATDTQYF. CDR3 bases: TGTGCCAGCAGCCGTAGCGGAGCCACAGATACGCAGTATTTT.

This chain joins TRBV3-1 and TRBJ2-7; perhaps TRBD2 as D (7 bases). The CDR3 consists of 16 residues. V lost 1 base, J lost 6 bases, and 19 bases lay in between. CDR1 is LGHDT and CDR2 is YNNKEL in the germline V gene (reference sequence). CDR3 DNA sequence: TGTGCCAGCAGCCAAGCCGGCAGCGGGACACCATCCGAGCAGTACTTC. It yields the protein CASSQAGSGTPSEQYF.

This clonotype was counted between two and nine times. CDR3 sequence reads: CSARVASGTEYNEQFF. The CDR3 nucleotides are TGCAGTGCTAGAGTAGCCTCCGGGACGGAATACAATGAGCAGTTCTTC. The rearrangement uses TRBV20-1 and TRBJ2-1, with D tentatively TRBD1 or TRBD2 (5 bases each). The V end was cut by 1 base, the J end by 4 bases, with 17 bases between. The CDR3 is 16 amino acids. Germline-derived CDR1 and CDR2 are DFQATT and SNEGSKA (reference sequence).

The V and J genes are TRBV12-3 or TRBV12-4 and TRBJ2-5; the D is unclear. This CDR3 has 13 amino acids. Trimming shortened V by 5 bases and J by 1 base, and 8 bases separated the two germline ends. The CDR3 DNA is TGTGCCAGCAGTATTAGATCCCAAGAGACCCAGTACTTC. It encodes CASSIRSQETQYF.

This clonotype occurred many times. The chain employs TRBV20-1 and TRBJ1-2; D not resolved. With 0 bases removed from V and 4 bases from J, the gap between germline ends came to 12 bases. The CDR3 covers 14 residues. Germline lookup yields CDR1 DFQATT and CDR2 SNEGSKA (reference sequence). As DNA, the CDR3 is TGCAGTGCTAGAGATCCCCTGGGTATCTATGGCTACACCTTC. Amino acids: CSARDPLGIYGYTF.

This clonotype was counted a few times. The chain is built from TRBV3-1 and TRBJ2-2; 7 nucleotides match TRBD2. Germline-derived CDR1 and CDR2 are LGHDT and YNNKEL (reference sequence). The CDR3 is made up of 17 amino acids. V was clipped by 1 base and J by 0 bases; unmatched bases: 5. The CDR3 region is CASSQVSSGTNTGELFF. CDR3 coding DNA: TGTGCCAGCAGCCAAGTCTCTAGCGGTACGAACACCGGGGAGCTGTTTTTT.